The clone carrying this TCR beta chain appeared once. The target antigen is unknown. These data belong to a study of radiotherapy plus CTLA-4 blockade in lung cancer. Sequencing was performed with immunoSEQ multiplex PCR; in TCRdb, only in-frame clones are kept and a portion is missing. The sample includes around 30,000 clones, roughly three quarters of them seen just once. Overall study findings and caveats: Early clonal dynamics of blood T cells, together with interferon-beta, were reported as the best response predictor.

The sequences come from peripheral blood, collected from a patient treated with radiotherapy plus ipilimumab. This receptor was obtained from a human donor with non-small cell lung cancer who had stable disease on radiotherapy plus ipilimumab.

CDR3 coding DNA: TGTGCCAGCAGTGAAAGGGGCAGGGGGCCGGATTCACCCCTCCACTTT. Residues: CASSERGRGPDSPLHF. The J gene is TRBJ1-6, the V gene TRBV2; 8 bases line up with TRBD1. The CDR3 is made up of 16 amino acids. V dropped 2 bases and J dropped 8; count of bases not matched to a gene: 8. Germline-derived CDR1 and CDR2 are SNHLY and FYNNEI. Looking up the rest from reference TRBV2 and TRBJ1-6 gives the full variable domain: EPEVTQTPSHQVTQMGQEVILRCVPISNHLYFYWYRQILGQKVEFLVSFYNNEISEKSEIFDDQFSVERPDGSNFTLKIRSTKLEDSAMYFCASSERGRGPDSPLHFGNGTRLTVT.